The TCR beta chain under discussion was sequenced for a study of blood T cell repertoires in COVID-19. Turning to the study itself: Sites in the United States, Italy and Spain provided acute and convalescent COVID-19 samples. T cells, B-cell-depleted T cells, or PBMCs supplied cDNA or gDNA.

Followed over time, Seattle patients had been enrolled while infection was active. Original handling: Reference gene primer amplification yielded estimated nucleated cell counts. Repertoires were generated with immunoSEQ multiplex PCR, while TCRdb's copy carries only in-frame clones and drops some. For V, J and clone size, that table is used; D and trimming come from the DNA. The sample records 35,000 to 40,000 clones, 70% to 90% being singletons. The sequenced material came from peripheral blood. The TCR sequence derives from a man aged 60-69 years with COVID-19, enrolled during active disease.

CDR3 DNA sequence: TGCAGCGTTGAGCGGAGCCCGAGGGTAACTGAAGCTTTCTTT. Translation: CSVERSPRVTEAFF. V is TRBV29-1 and J is TRBJ1-1; D unclear. From germline, CDR1 is SQVTM and CDR2 ANQGSEA. The germline V and J ends were trimmed by 3 bases and 5 bases, with 16 bases remaining between them. The CDR3 loop spans 14 amino acids.